This is a list of T cell receptor beta chains from one sample in a study of OX40 agonist ivuxolimab in advanced cancers. Data came from immunoSEQ multiplex PCR; TCRdb stores just in-frame clones and leaves some out. The table records roughly 76,000 clones, 92% of them present only once. Here the sequenced sample was CD4+ or CD8+ T cells sorted from blood, taken in a trial of the OX40 agonist ivuxolimab. Receptor source: an adult with an advanced solid tumor such as melanoma, head and neck, liver or kidney cancer. Each CDR3 is given with its conserved first and last residue. The order of the fields is J gene, V gene, D gene, clone size, CDR3 protein, CDR3 DNA. A D gene is named only where the DNA matches it firmly. Clone size is shown for a subset of rows, as once, few, many or a class of expanded clone.

j_gene: TRBJ1-4; v_gene: TRBV6-5; d_gene: NA; abundance: NA; CDR3aa: CASSYVAGDEKLFF; CDR3nt: TGTGCCAGCAGTTACGTAGCAGGGGATGAAAAACTGTTTTTT
j_gene: TRBJ1-1; v_gene: TRBV10-3; d_gene: NA; abundance: NA; CDR3aa: CAIRPENTEAFF; CDR3nt: TGTGCCATCAGACCCGAGAACACTGAAGCTTTCTTT
j_gene: TRBJ2-3; v_gene: TRBV6-4; d_gene: TRBD2; abundance: NA; CDR3aa: CASSPLGGATDTQYF; CDR3nt: TGTGCCAGCAGCCCTCTCGGGGGGGCCACAGATACGCAGTATTTT
j_gene: TRBJ2-3; v_gene: TRBV2; d_gene: TRBD1; abundance: NA; CDR3aa: CASSDQGETDTQYF; CDR3nt: TGTGCCAGCAGTGACCAGGGGGAGACAGATACGCAGTATTTT
j_gene: TRBJ2-1; v_gene: TRBV4-1; d_gene: NA; abundance: NA; CDR3aa: CASSHDGTEQFF; CDR3nt: TGCGCCAGCAGCCACGACGGGACCGAGCAGTTCTTC
j_gene: TRBJ1-5; v_gene: TRBV5-1; d_gene: TRBD1; abundance: NA; CDR3aa: CASSPTGAQPQHF; CDR3nt: TGCGCCAGCAGCCCAACAGGGGCACAGCCCCAGCATTTT
j_gene: TRBJ2-1; v_gene: TRBV9; d_gene: NA; abundance: NA; CDR3aa: CASSVGQTEQFF; CDR3nt: TGTGCCAGCAGCGTAGGACAGACCGAGCAGTTCTTC
j_gene: TRBJ2-7; v_gene: TRBV5-4; d_gene: NA; abundance: once; CDR3aa: CAIAELDSSYEQYF; CDR3nt: TGTGCCATCGCAGAGTTGGACAGCTCCTACGAGCAGTACTTC
j_gene: TRBJ2-7; v_gene: TRBV11-2; d_gene: NA; abundance: NA; CDR3aa: CASSLEAGWNEQYF; CDR3nt: TGTGCCAGCAGCTTAGAGGCGGGGTGGAACGAGCAGTACTTC
j_gene: TRBJ2-7; v_gene: TRBV4-1; d_gene: TRBD2; abundance: NA; CDR3aa: CASSQEGGLAGAYEQYF; CDR3nt: TGCGCCAGCAGCCAAGAGGGGGGGCTAGCGGGGGCCTACGAGCAGTACTTC
j_gene: TRBJ1-5; v_gene: TRBV6-5; d_gene: NA; abundance: NA; CDR3aa: CASSYSGGEGNQPQHF; CDR3nt: TGTGCCAGCAGTTACTCGGGCGGGGAAGGAAATCAGCCCCAGCATTTT
j_gene: TRBJ2-5; v_gene: TRBV7-6; d_gene: NA; abundance: NA; CDR3aa: CASSLGYGGQETQYF; CDR3nt: TGTGCCAGCAGCTTAGGATATGGGGGGCAAGAGACCCAGTACTTC
j_gene: TRBJ2-5; v_gene: TRBV21-1; d_gene: NA; abundance: NA; CDR3aa: CASSKTRIAGEETQYF; CDR3nt: TGTGCCAGCAGCAAAACGCGAATAGCGGGGGAAGAGACCCAGTACTTC
j_gene: TRBJ1-5; v_gene: TRBV27; d_gene: NA; abundance: NA; CDR3aa: CASSIGAAPGQPQHF; CDR3nt: TGTGCCAGCTCGATCGGGGCAGCGCCTGGGCAGCCCCAGCATTTT
j_gene: TRBJ2-1; v_gene: TRBV6-5; d_gene: NA; abundance: NA; CDR3aa: CASSYYRENYNEQFF; CDR3nt: TGTGCCAGCAGTTACTACAGGGAAAACTACAATGAGCAGTTCTTC
j_gene: TRBJ2-5; v_gene: TRBV5-1; d_gene: NA; abundance: NA; CDR3aa: CASSLPWESVQETQYF; CDR3nt: TGCGCCAGCAGCTTGCCCTGGGAATCAGTCCAAGAGACCCAGTACTTC
j_gene: TRBJ2-1; v_gene: TRBV27; d_gene: NA; abundance: once; CDR3aa: CASSLYWVSHEQFF; CDR3nt: TGTGCCAGCAGTTTATATTGGGTATCTCATGAGCAGTTCTTC
j_gene: TRBJ2-7; v_gene: TRBV19; d_gene: NA; abundance: once; CDR3aa: CASSGSEPGWAVEQYF; CDR3nt: TGTGCCAGTAGTGGTTCCGAACCGGGATGGGCCGTCGAGCAGTACTTC
j_gene: TRBJ2-7; v_gene: TRBV27; d_gene: NA; abundance: NA; CDR3aa: CASSWGDSYEQYF; CDR3nt: TGTGCCAGCAGTTGGGGAGACTCCTACGAGCAGTACTTC
j_gene: TRBJ1-5; v_gene: TRBV15; d_gene: NA; abundance: NA; CDR3aa: CATSRGHNQPQHF; CDR3nt: TGTGCCACCAGCAGAGGTCACAATCAGCCCCAGCATTTT
j_gene: TRBJ2-3; v_gene: TRBV5-5; d_gene: TRBD2; abundance: NA; CDR3aa: CASSLAGLAGGSQEDTQYF; CDR3nt: TGTGCCAGCAGCTTGGCGGGACTAGCGGGGGGCTCGCAGGAAGATACGCAGTATTTT
j_gene: TRBJ2-1; v_gene: TRBV18; d_gene: TRBD1; abundance: medium-sized; CDR3aa: CASSTRDRGSNEQFF; CDR3nt: TGTGCCAGCTCAACCCGGGACAGGGGCAGCAATGAGCAGTTCTTC
j_gene: TRBJ1-5; v_gene: TRBV27; d_gene: NA; abundance: few; CDR3aa: CASSLYGRGPNQPQHF; CDR3nt: TGTGCCAGCAGTTTATACGGCAGGGGCCCGAATCAGCCCCAGCATTTT
j_gene: TRBJ2-7; v_gene: TRBV9; d_gene: NA; abundance: NA; CDR3aa: CASSEGGRNYEQYF; CDR3nt: TGTGCCAGCAGCGAGGGGGGGCGTAACTACGAGCAGTACTTC
j_gene: TRBJ2-5; v_gene: TRBV12-5; d_gene: NA; abundance: NA; CDR3aa: CASGVHSSGTEETQYF; CDR3nt: TGTGCTAGTGGTGTACACTCCTCCGGGACCGAAGAGACCCAGTACTTC
j_gene: TRBJ2-1; v_gene: TRBV7-9; d_gene: TRBD1; abundance: NA; CDR3aa: CASSRGTGGYNEQFF; CDR3nt: TGTGCCAGCAGCCGAGGGACAGGGGGATACAATGAGCAGTTCTTC
j_gene: TRBJ1-1; v_gene: TRBV11-2; d_gene: TRBD1; abundance: NA; CDR3aa: CASRERDRGPKTEAFF; CDR3nt: TGTGCCAGCAGAGAGCGGGACAGGGGGCCGAAGACTGAAGCTTTCTTT
j_gene: TRBJ1-2; v_gene: TRBV27; d_gene: NA; abundance: once; CDR3aa: CASSLSGLGGYTF; CDR3nt: TGTGCCAGCAGTTTGTCAGGGTTGGGTGGCTACACCTTC
j_gene: TRBJ2-1; v_gene: TRBV27; d_gene: NA; abundance: NA; CDR3aa: CASSLSPGGRNEQFF; CDR3nt: TGTGCCAGCAGTTTATCGCCTGGGGGGAGGAATGAGCAGTTCTTC
j_gene: TRBJ1-3; v_gene: TRBV6-5; d_gene: NA; abundance: NA; CDR3aa: CASSYSYSSGNTIYF; CDR3nt: TGTGCCAGCAGTTACTCGTACAGCTCTGGAAACACCATATATTTT
j_gene: TRBJ2-5; v_gene: TRBV7-9; d_gene: NA; abundance: NA; CDR3aa: CASSSPGHETQYF; CDR3nt: TGTGCCAGCAGCTCGCCGGGCCACGAGACCCAGTACTTC
j_gene: TRBJ2-7; v_gene: TRBV29-1; d_gene: TRBD1; abundance: NA; CDR3aa: CSARDRRTYEQYF; CDR3nt: TGCAGCGCCCGGGACAGGAGAACCTACGAGCAGTACTTC
j_gene: TRBJ1-5; v_gene: TRBV7-8; d_gene: NA; abundance: NA; CDR3aa: CASSLMTGENQPQHF; CDR3nt: TGTGCCAGCAGCTTAATGACCGGGGAAAATCAGCCCCAGCATTTT